This TCR beta chain was sequenced in a study of T cell responses to AZD1222 COVID-19 vaccine. With respect to this clone: Its antigen is as yet unknown.

Some clones are missing from TCRdb's copy, which holds only in-frame ones; the method was immunoSEQ multiplex PCR. Among about 170,000 clones listed, roughly nine tenths were seen once. Study-level points and caveats: After two AZD1222 doses, spike-specific TCR breadth and depth rose versus day 0. The donor group comprised mostly white British people and more females; the analysis possibly underestimated clonal diversity. Among AZD1222 vaccinees, only six or seven were seropositive at baseline.

The V and J ends lost 6 bases and 0 bases respectively, with 11 bases between them. CDR3 length: 14 amino acids. Germline V gene lookup returns CDR1 LGHDT and CDR2 YNNKEL (reference sequence). Material: peripheral blood, obtained on day 0 of AZD1222 vaccination. The chain carries TRBV3-1 (or the pseudogene TRBV3-2) and TRBJ2-5, with D hard to call. This TCR was sampled from an adult in good health. The DNA of the CDR3 is TGTGCCAGCAGGTCCTGGCAGCACCAAGAGACCCAGTACTTC. Protein sequence: CASRSWQHQETQYF.